Below are 13 T cell receptor beta chains sequenced from a single sample in a study of blood T cell repertoires in COVID-19. The method was immunoSEQ multiplex PCR; TCRdb's version includes in-frame clones alone and lacks a portion of them. The sample holds a few hundred thousand clones, 75% to 90% seen once. Specimen: PBMCs or T cells enriched from blood (not recorded which). The receptors originated from a man aged 40-55 years who had recovered from COVID-19.

In its sample, this clone was seen once. The V and J genes are TRBV9 and TRBJ2-3, with a weak D call TRBD2 (5 bases). The germline gives CDR1 SGDLS, CDR2 YYNGEE. Deletions cut 0 bases from V and 2 bases from J, with 10 bases between. The CDR3 loop spans 15 amino acids. CDR3 bases: TGTGCCAGCAGCGTAGATACTAGGAACACAGATACGCAGTATTTT. Amino acid sequence: CASSVDTRNTDTQYF.

Only a few counts were recorded for this clone. The rearrangement joins TRBV27 to TRBJ1-6; 7 bases agree with TRBD1. The CDR3 spans 15 residues. The J segment lost 7 bases and the V segment lost 6 bases, leaving 9 bases of the junction unmatched. CDR1 MNHEY and CDR2 SMNVEV come from the germline V gene (reference sequence). This chain's CDR3 is CASSRGNRGNSPLHF. CDR3 DNA: TGTGCCAGCAGCAGGGGAAACAGGGGAAATTCACCCCTCCACTTT.

The table lists this clone with a few counts. This chain connects TRBV30 to TRBJ2-2; possibly TRBD1 for D (6 bases). CDR3 size: 16 residues. Germline CDR1 and CDR2: GTSNPN and SVGIG (reference sequence). The germline V and J ends were trimmed by 1 base and 1 base, with 13 bases remaining between them. CDR3 DNA sequence: TGTGCCTGGAGTGCCGTCGCGACAGGGAACACCGGGGAGCTGTTTTTT. Its protein is CAWSAVATGNTGELFF.

The rearrangement joins TRBV10-3 to TRBJ1-5; D ambiguous. The V end was cut by 0 bases, the J end by 5 bases, with 11 bases between. CDR3 length: 15 residues. Germline values: CDR1 ENHRY, CDR2 SYGVKD. CDR3 region: CAISESPVSDQPQHF. For the CDR3, the DNA is TGTGCCATCAGTGAGTCGCCAGTCTCCGATCAGCCCCAGCATTTT.

The CDR3 here is CASSFQTGGLEQYF. In nucleotides, the CDR3 is TGTGCCAGCAGCTTCCAGACAGGGGGCTTAGAGCAGTACTTC. V usage is TRBV5-4 and J usage is TRBJ2-7; 10 bases are shared with TRBD1. This CDR3 is 14 amino acids long. From germline, CDR1 is SGHNT and CDR2 YYREEE (reference sequence). The V and J ends lost 2 bases and 7 bases, in that order; junction bases with no gene match: 6.

This clone was picked up one time. The rearrangement links TRBV19 to TRBJ1-2, with D possibly matching TRBD1 (5 bases). The CDR3 loop spans 18 amino acids. V was trimmed by 3 bases and J by 6 bases, leaving 26 bases between them. In germline, CDR1 is LNHDA, CDR2 SQIVND (reference sequence). CDR3 DNA: TGTGCCAGTAGTATTTTAAGCAGTGGGGCGACAGATCCTAATGGCTACACCTTC. Its translation is CASSILSSGATDPNGYTF. The full variable domain, rest sourced from reference TRBV19 and TRBJ1-2, is DGGITQSPKYLFRKEGQNVTLSCEQNLNHDAMYWYRQDPGQGLRLIYYSQIVNDFQKGDIAEGYSVSREKKESFPLTVTSAQKNPTAFYLCASSILSSGATDPNGYTFGSGTRLTVV.

The chain carries TRBV4-1 and TRBJ1-4; D is possibly TRBD1 (6 bases). The V and J ends lost 4 bases and 7 bases respectively, with 13 bases between them. In germline, CDR1 is MGHRA, CDR2 YSYEKL. CDR3 size: 14 residues. The CDR3 is CASSLQGFGEKLFF. The DNA of the CDR3 is TGCGCCAGCAGCCTACAGGGTTTTGGTGAAAAACTGTTTTTT.

The rearrangement joins TRBV5-1 to TRBJ2-5, with no clear D. V was clipped by 0 bases and J by 4 bases, with 10 bases between them. The CDR3 runs to 14 residues. From germline, CDR1 is SGHRS and CDR2 YFSETQ. DNA of the CDR3: TGCGCCAGCAGCTTGGGTGTCTACTCAGAGACCCAGTACTTC. Its protein is CASSLGVYSETQYF.

The table lists this clone with many counts. The V gene is TRBV5-6, the J gene TRBJ2-7; D might be TRBD1 (6 bases). The CDR3 covers 12 residues. V was clipped by 5 bases and J by 6 bases, with 12 bases between them. Germline CDR1 and CDR2: SGHDT and YYEEEE. CDR3 residues: CASRHRVSEQYF. The DNA of the CDR3 is TGTGCCAGCAGGCACAGGGTGTCCGAGCAGTACTTC.

The rearrangement links TRBV5-6 to TRBJ2-4; TRBD2 aligns across 8 bases. The CDR3 is 16 residues long. With V trimmed by 4 bases and J by 6 bases, 12 bases remained unmatched. The germline V gene has CDR1 SGHDT and CDR2 YYEEEE. The CDR3 sequence is CASSPHGGAGGNIQYF. CDR3 in DNA: TGTGCCAGCAGCCCCCACGGGGGGGCGGGGGGAAACATTCAGTACTTC.

The chain's CDR3 is CASSTRQGGGYTF. The CDR3 DNA reads TGTGCCAGTAGTACTAGACAGGGAGGAGGCTACACCTTC. The chain joins TRBV19 to TRBJ1-2, with 7 bases aligning to TRBD1. This CDR3 is built from 13 residues. Germline loops: CDR1 LNHDA, CDR2 SQIVND (reference sequence). Losses at the gene ends were 4 bases for V and 8 bases for J; bases not matched to a gene: 7. The full variable domain, rest sourced from reference TRBV19 and TRBJ1-2, is DGGITQSPKYLFRKEGQNVTLSCEQNLNHDAMYWYRQDPGQGLRLIYYSQIVNDFQKGDIAEGYSVSREKKESFPLTVTSAQKNPTAFYLCASSTRQGGGYTFGSGTRLTVV.

This clone was detected many times. The rearrangement uses TRBV7-3 and TRBJ2-5; 8 nucleotides agree with TRBD2. With 6 bases clipped from V and 3 bases from J, the junction kept 9 bases outside the gene matches. The CDR3 consists of 15 residues. In germline, CDR1 is SGHTA, CDR2 FQGTGA. As DNA, the CDR3 is TGTGCCAGCAGTCTCAACAGCGGGGGTAAAGAGACCCAGTACTTC. It translates to CASSLNSGGKETQYF.

The chain recombines TRBV2 with TRBJ1-5; D perhaps matches TRBD1 (5 bases). Deletions cut 7 bases from V and 6 bases from J, with 22 bases between. Germline CDR1 and CDR2: SNHLY and FYNNEI. The CDR3 spans 16 residues. DNA of the CDR3: TGTGCCAGCACCTCCCGCCGGGGGACTTCCGGTCAGCCCCAGCATTTT. Amino acid sequence: CASTSRRGTSGQPQHF.